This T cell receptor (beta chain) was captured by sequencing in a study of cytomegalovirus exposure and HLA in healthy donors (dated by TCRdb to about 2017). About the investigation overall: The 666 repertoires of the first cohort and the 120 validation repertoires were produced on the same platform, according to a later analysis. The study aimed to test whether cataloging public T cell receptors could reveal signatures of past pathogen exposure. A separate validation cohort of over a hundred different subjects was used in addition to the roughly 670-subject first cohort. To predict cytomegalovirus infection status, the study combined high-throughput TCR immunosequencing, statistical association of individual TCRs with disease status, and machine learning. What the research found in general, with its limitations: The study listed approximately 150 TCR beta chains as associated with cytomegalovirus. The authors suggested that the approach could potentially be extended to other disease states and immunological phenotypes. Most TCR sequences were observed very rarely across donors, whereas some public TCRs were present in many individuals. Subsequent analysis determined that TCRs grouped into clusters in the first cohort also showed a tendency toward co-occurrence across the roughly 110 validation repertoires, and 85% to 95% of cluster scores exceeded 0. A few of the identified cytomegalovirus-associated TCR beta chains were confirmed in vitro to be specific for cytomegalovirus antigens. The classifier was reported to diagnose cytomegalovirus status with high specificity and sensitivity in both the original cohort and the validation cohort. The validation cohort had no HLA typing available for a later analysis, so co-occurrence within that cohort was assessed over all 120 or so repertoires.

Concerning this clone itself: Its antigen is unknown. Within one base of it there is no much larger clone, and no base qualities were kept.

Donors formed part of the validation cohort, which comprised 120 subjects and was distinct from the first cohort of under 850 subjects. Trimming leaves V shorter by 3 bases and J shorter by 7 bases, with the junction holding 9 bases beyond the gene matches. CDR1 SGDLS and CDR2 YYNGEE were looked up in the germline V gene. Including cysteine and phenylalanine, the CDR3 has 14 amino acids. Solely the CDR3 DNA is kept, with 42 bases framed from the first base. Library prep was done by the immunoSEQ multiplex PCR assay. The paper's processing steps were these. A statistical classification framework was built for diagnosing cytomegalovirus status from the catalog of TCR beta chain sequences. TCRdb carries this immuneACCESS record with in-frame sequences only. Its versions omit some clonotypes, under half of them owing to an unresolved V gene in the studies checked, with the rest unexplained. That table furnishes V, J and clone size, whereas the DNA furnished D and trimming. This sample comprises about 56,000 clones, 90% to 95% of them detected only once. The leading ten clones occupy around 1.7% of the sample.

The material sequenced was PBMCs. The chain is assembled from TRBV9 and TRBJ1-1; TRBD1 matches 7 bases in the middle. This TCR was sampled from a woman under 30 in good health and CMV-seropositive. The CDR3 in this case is CASSAGTDSLEAFF. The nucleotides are TGTGCCAGCAGCGCTGGGACAGATTCTCTTGAAGCTTTCTTT. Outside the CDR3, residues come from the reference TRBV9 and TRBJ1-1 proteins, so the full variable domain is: DSGVTQTPKHLITATGQRVTLRCSPRSGDLSVYWYQQSLDQGLQFLIQYYNGEERAKGNILERFSAQQFPDLHSELNLSSLELGDSALYFCASSAGTDSLEAFFGQGTRLTVV.